This TCR beta chain appears in the sequencing data of a study of blood T cell repertoires in COVID-19 (dated by TCRdb to 2020 to 2022). Study-level background: The collaborator samples originated in the United States, Italy and Spain and spanned the acute and convalescent phases of COVID-19. Where available, HLA class I and class II types were obtained from metadata supplied by the sample provider rather than from assay-based typing. Samples came from the ongoing ImmuneRACE study (first 160 participants) plus 1,254 subjects from 6 global collaborators. Sample metadata almost always included a de-identified subject ID, COVID-19 status, age in years and sex. Deeply sampled blood TCRbeta repertoires from subjects exposed to, actively infected with, or recovered from COVID-19 were included in the dataset. The repertoires were released in a freely available public database intended as a resource for research on the immune response to SARS-CoV-2. The material from the prospective study consisted of cDNA or gDNA derived from T cells, B-cell-depleted T cells, or PBMCs.

TCRbeta CDR3 regions were amplified from genomic DNA by means of the immunoSEQ Assay, a bias-controlled multiplex PCR. Per the source publication's procedure: Nucleated cell counts per sample were estimated from amplification of reference gene primers within the assay. To quantify the absolute abundance of each unique TCRbeta CDR3 rearrangement, sequence reads were collapsed and filtered. For each sample, productive Simpson clonality was calculated as the square root of Simpson's diversity index over productive rearrangements. TCRdb obtained this table from immuneACCESS and retained in-frame rearrangements with V and J assigned. These tables miss some clones; where compared with another copy, unresolved V genes account for less than half of the shortfall, and the remainder is unexplained. That table gives V, J and clone size, and the DNA gave D and trimming. This sample lists some 140,000 clones; approximately 85% were detected once. The ten largest clones take up 0.63% of the sample.

Overall study results and their limits: The quantity of clinical and demographic metadata differed by source and by participant and was supplied without curation.

One collaborating source in Seattle enrolled patients during active infection and followed them longitudinally through the course of disease. Collaborating institutions collected whole blood in K2EDTA tubes following their own protocols. For TCRbeta analysis, collaborator samples were shipped as frozen whole blood, as isolated PBMCs, or as DNA extracted from either sample type. As a fraction of the sample, this clone is medium-sized (0.01 to 0.1%). Its antigen has not been determined. Nothing much larger sits one base from this clone, and base qualities are not available. The sequencing sample was made of peripheral blood. The clonotype originates from a man between 60 and 75 years old with COVID-19, enrolled during active disease.

Read as DNA, the sequence is TGTGCCAGCATCCAAAACAGCCACGAAGCTTTCTTT. Its protein product is CASIQNSHEAFF. The sequence is built from TRBV28 and TRBJ1-1, with no reliable assignment of the D segment. The germline V gene supplies CDR1 MDHEN and CDR2 SYDVKM. Inclusive of the bounding cysteine and phenylalanine, the CDR3 is 12 residues long. Only CDR3 DNA remains: 36 bases, in frame from the first base. At the junction V is shortened by 7 bases and J by 8 bases, with 14 bases in between.